Listed below are T cell receptor beta chains from one sample, sequenced in a study of tissue T cells after allogeneic stem cell transplantation. Assay: immunoSEQ multiplex PCR; the TCRdb copy retains only in-frame clones and omits some. In the table there are several thousand clones, less than 70% of which are singletons. The source was duodenum tissue, collected at autopsy. The receptors come from a female donor at least 60 years old with lung cancer. Each CDR3 is given with its conserved first and last residue. The order of the fields is CDR3 DNA, CDR3 protein, D gene, V gene, clone size, J gene. A D gene is named only where the DNA matches it firmly. Clone size is stated in some rows and not others, as once, few, many or a class when expanded.

TGTGCCAGCAGCCCCAGTGGCTACGAGCAGTACTTC	CASSPSGYEQYF	.	TRBV7-9	.	TRBJ2-7
TGCGCCAGCAGCTTGGCGGGCAGGTCAACTAATGAAAAACTGTTTTTT	CASSLAGRSTNEKLFF	.	TRBV5-1	.	TRBJ1-4
TGCGCCAGCAGAGGGACTAGCGGGACCTACGGCGAGCAGTACTTC	CASRGTSGTYGEQYF	TRBD2	TRBV5-1	.	TRBJ2-7
TGCGCCAGCAGTGAGTCGCCGGGGTTTTCCTATAATTCACCCCTCCACTTT	CASSESPGFSYNSPLHF	.	TRBV10-1	.	TRBJ1-6
TGTGCCAGCTCGAGCGGGAGGGCCCCAGAGACCCAGTACTTC	CASSSGRAPETQYF	TRBD2	TRBV18	.	TRBJ2-5
TGTGCCAGCAGCTTAGCGTGGGGGGGCAATCAGCCCCAGCATTTT	CASSLAWGGNQPQHF	.	TRBV7-8	once	TRBJ1-5
TGTGCCACCAGTGACGCCCGAAAGGTAGCGGGGGCTAGGGAGACCCAGTACTTC	CATSDARKVAGARETQYF	TRBD2	TRBV24-1	.	TRBJ2-5
TGTGCCAGCAGTCGAGCGAGGACCGGGGAGCTGTTTTTT	CASSRARTGELFF	.	TRBV2	.	TRBJ2-2
TGCGCCAGCAGTCCCCGCGGTTCTAGCACAGATACGCAGTATTTT	CASSPRGSSTDTQYF	.	TRBV10-2	.	TRBJ2-3
TGTGCCAGCAGCTTAGATGGTGGAGGTTCCCAGTACTTC	CASSLDGGGSQYF	.	TRBV11-3	few	TRBJ2-5
TGTGCCAGCAGTTACTCGATTGGCTACACCTTC	CASSYSIGYTF	.	TRBV6-6	.	TRBJ1-2
TGTGCCAGCAGCCCGGGACAGACGAACACTGAAGCTTTCTTT	CASSPGQTNTEAFF	TRBD1	TRBV5-5	.	TRBJ1-1
TGTGCCAGCAGCTTGCCCGGACAGGGGGCCGGCACAGATACGCAGTATTTT	CASSLPGQGAGTDTQYF	TRBD1	TRBV5-6	few	TRBJ2-3
TGCGCCAGCAGCCATCCTCCTAGCGGGAGTTCTGGCAATGAGCAGTTCTTC	CASSHPPSGSSGNEQFF	TRBD2	TRBV4-1	.	TRBJ2-1
TGCGCCAGCAGCTTGGATCCCAGCGGGATCCCAGGGCCCCTCCACTTT	CASSLDPSGIPGPLHF	.	TRBV5-1	.	TRBJ1-6
TGTGCCATCAGTGAGAGGGAGACCCAGTACTTC	CAISERETQYF	.	TRBV10-3	few	TRBJ2-5
TGTGCCTGGAGTGTACCAGATACGCAGTATTTT	CAWSVPDTQYF	.	TRBV30	once	TRBJ2-3
TGTGCCACCAGCAGAGATAAGAGGGGCCAAGGGGCCAACGTCCTGACTTTC	CATSRDKRGQGANVLTF	.	TRBV15	.	TRBJ2-6
TGTGCCAGCAGCCAAGATCTGCGGGGGGTTCTCACAGATACGCAGTATTTT	CASSQDLRGVLTDTQYF	TRBD2	TRBV4-2	few	TRBJ2-3
TGTGCCAGCCGGGACAGGGGCCGGGTGGGGCAGTACTTC	CASRDRGRVGQYF	TRBD1	TRBV6-5	.	TRBJ2-7
TGTGCCAGCAGCGGTGGATCGACGCGGAGGTCGACGCAGTATTTT	CASSGGSTRRSTQYF	.	TRBV5-4	.	TRBJ2-3
TGTGCCAGCAGCTTAAGTGTCGAGGCGGGGGTGGATACGCAGTATTTT	CASSLSVEAGVDTQYF	TRBD2	TRBV7-2	.	TRBJ2-3
TGTGCCAGCTCACCAGGGGCTAAAGGGACTTCACCCCTCCACTTT	CASSPGAKGTSPLHF	.	TRBV18	.	TRBJ1-6
TGTGCCAGCAGTTTCTTGGACAGAGGTAGTAGTGGCTACACCTTC	CASSFLDRGSSGYTF	.	TRBV6-5	.	TRBJ1-2
TGTGCCAGTAGTATGGACAGTTACGAGCAGTACTTC	CASSMDSYEQYF	.	TRBV19	.	TRBJ2-7
TGTGCCAGCATTCGGGTCGGGCTAGCGGGAGTGTATGAGCAGTTCTTC	CASIRVGLAGVYEQFF	TRBD2	TRBV7-9	.	TRBJ2-1
TGTGCCAGCAGCTTTCGGGACCCCAGCTCTGGAAACACCATATATTTT	CASSFRDPSSGNTIYF	.	TRBV11-2	.	TRBJ1-3
TGCGCCAGCAGTTATAGCGGGGTTAACACCGGGGAGCTGTTTTTT	CASSYSGVNTGELFF	TRBD2	TRBV5-1	medium-sized	TRBJ2-2
TGTGCCAGCAGCCACGAGGGACAGGGAGGAGGCTACACCTTC	CASSHEGQGGGYTF	TRBD1	TRBV11-2	large	TRBJ1-2
TGTGCCAGCAGCTTAGCCCCACCATTCTACGAGCAGTACTTC	CASSLAPPFYEQYF	.	TRBV11-2	.	TRBJ2-7
TGTGCCAGCAGTTACTCGGTTGGGGTCGGGGTAATTGGAGCTTTCTTT	CASSYSVGVGVIGAFF	.	TRBV6-5	once	TRBJ1-1
TGTGCCAGTAGTATTTCAGGCGGGAGCCAGTCTACCTTCTACGAGCAGTACTTC	CASSISGGSQSTFYEQYF	TRBD2	TRBV19	few	TRBJ2-7
TGTGCCAGCTCACCTTACCGTTCGCAGGGGCCTTCTATGAACACTGAAGCTTTCTTT	CASSPYRSQGPSMNTEAFF	.	TRBV18	few	TRBJ1-1
TGTGCCAGCAGTCCGCCGCATAGGTATAGAAACACTGAAGCTTTCTTT	CASSPPHRYRNTEAFF	.	TRBV28	.	TRBJ1-1
TGTGCCAGCAGTGACAGGGGCTCTGGGGCCAACGTCCTGACTTTC	CASSDRGSGANVLTF	.	TRBV6-1	.	TRBJ2-6
TGCGCCAGCAGCTTATTCAGCGGGGGGCTATCCTACGAGCAGTACTTC	CASSLFSGGLSYEQYF	TRBD2	TRBV5-1	.	TRBJ2-7
TGTGCCAGCAGCTTGGGGTCCGGGTCGGGAGAGACCCAGTACTTC	CASSLGSGSGETQYF	.	TRBV5-4	once	TRBJ2-5
TGTGCCACCAGTCGCCCCTGGCGGGGTGATGGGAGTGAGCAGTTCTTC	CATSRPWRGDGSEQFF	.	TRBV15	.	TRBJ2-1
TGTGCCAGCAGCCCTAGCCTAGGGCTCGGCTACGAGCAGTACTTC	CASSPSLGLGYEQYF	.	TRBV9	.	TRBJ2-7
TGTGCCAGCTCACCACGAGCGACAGGGGAGCAGCCCCAGCATTTT	CASSPRATGEQPQHF	TRBD1	TRBV18	.	TRBJ1-5
TGCAGCGTTGGAACAGGGCCCACTGAAGCTTTCTTT	CSVGTGPTEAFF	.	TRBV29-1	.	TRBJ1-1
TGTGCCAGTCACGGAACTAGTTTAGCGGGAGGGAGGAGCTCCTACAATGAGCAGTTCTTC	CASHGTSLAGGRSSYNEQFF	TRBD2	TRBV19	few	TRBJ2-1
TGTGCCAGCAGCTTAGGGGTAGCGGGAGGGAGTTGGGAGACCCAGTACTTC	CASSLGVAGGSWETQYF	TRBD2	TRBV7-2	.	TRBJ2-5
TGTGCCAGCAGTCGGGCCGGGGGTCAGACCGGGGAGCTGTTTTTT	CASSRAGGQTGELFF	.	TRBV27	medium-sized	TRBJ2-2
TGTGCAAGTCGCTTAGCTTTTGTGACTAGCGACCAAGAGACCCAGTACTTC	CASRLAFVTSDQETQYF	.	TRBV12-2	.	TRBJ2-5
TGCAGCGTTGTAGGGGACAGGGGTTACACCGGGGAGCTGTTTTTT	CSVVGDRGYTGELFF	TRBD1	TRBV29-1	.	TRBJ2-2
TGTGCCAGCTCAGAATCGGTTGCGGCCGGGGAGCTGTTTTTT	CASSESVAAGELFF	.	TRBV18	.	TRBJ2-2
TGCAGCGTCTACGCCCGGGGAGAGGCTGAAGCTTTCTTT	CSVYARGEAEAFF	.	TRBV29-1	.	TRBJ1-1
TGTGCCAGCAGCTCAGGGGGCGCACCCTACAATGAGCAGTTCTTC	CASSSGGAPYNEQFF	TRBD1	TRBV13	.	TRBJ2-1
TGTGCCAGCAGTCCCAGGGTATTAGTCCATGAGCAGTTCTTC	CASSPRVLVHEQFF	.	TRBV2	.	TRBJ2-1
TGTGCCAGCAGTCAACCGGGACTAGCGGGAGTGAGTGAGCAGTACTTC	CASSQPGLAGVSEQYF	TRBD2	TRBV2	medium-sized	TRBJ2-7
TGTGCCAGCAGCCAGGTTCGGGCAGGAGGGCTATTCTTC	CASSQVRAGGLFF	.	TRBV14	once	TRBJ2-1
TGTGCCAGCAGCCAATTAGGGGACAGGAGCGAGCAGTACTTC	CASSQLGDRSEQYF	TRBD1	TRBV11-2	large	TRBJ2-7
TGTGCCAGCAGCTTAGGACTAGCCCCCTCTGGCGAGCAGTTCTTC	CASSLGLAPSGEQFF	TRBD2	TRBV7-9	.	TRBJ2-1
TGTGCCAGCAGCCAGGACGGCTCCTACAATGAGCAGTTCTTC	CASSQDGSYNEQFF	.	TRBV3-1/TRBV3-2	.	TRBJ2-1